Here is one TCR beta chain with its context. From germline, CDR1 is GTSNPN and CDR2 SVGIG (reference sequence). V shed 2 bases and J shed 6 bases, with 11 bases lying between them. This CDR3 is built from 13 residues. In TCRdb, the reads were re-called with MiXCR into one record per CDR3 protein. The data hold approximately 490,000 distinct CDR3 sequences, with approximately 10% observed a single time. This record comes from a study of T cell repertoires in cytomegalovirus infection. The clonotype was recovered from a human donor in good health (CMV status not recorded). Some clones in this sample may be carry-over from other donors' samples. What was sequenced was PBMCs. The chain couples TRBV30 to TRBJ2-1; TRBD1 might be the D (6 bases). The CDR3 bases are TGTGCCTGGAGTACCGCGGACAGCAATGAGCAGTTCTTC. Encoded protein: CAWSTADSNEQFF.